Below are 15 T cell receptor beta chains sequenced from a single sample in a study of regulatory T cells in long-lasting Graves disease. The TCR beta library used iRepertoire HTBI primers with Arm-PCR amplification of CDR3. TCRdb called the multiplex PCR reads again in MiXCR, with one record for every CDR3 protein. Among almost 350,000 distinct CDR3 sequences, roughly a fifth were seen once, and the ten largest hold 29%. Time point given: persistent/refractory GD, antithyroid drugs over 5 years with positive TRAb. There was RNA extracted from PBMCs, and the TCR library was made from it. The specimen comprised peripheral blood mononuclear cells (PBMCs), sampled when the disease was refractory, from a patient treated with antithyroid drugs. These receptors came from a female donor with Graves disease.

This chain connects TRBV6-2 or TRBV6-3 to TRBJ1-1, with D hard to call. Looked up from germline, CDR1 is MNHEY and CDR2 is SVGEGT. The CDR3 is 12 amino acids. V was cut by 7 bases and J by 5 bases, with 11 bases left in between. The DNA of the CDR3 is TGTGCCAGCAACCCGGGAGGGACTGAAGCTTTCTTT. This codes for CASNPGGTEAFF.

In this sample, this clonotype turned up many times. CDR3 amino acids: CAISATGQGGGGTQYF. The DNA for the CDR3 is TGTGCCATCAGTGCAACAGGACAAGGTGGCGGGGGGACCCAGTACTTC. The chain combines TRBV10-3 with TRBJ2-5; TRBD2 agrees at 7 bases. This CDR3 spans 16 amino acids. After removal of 4 bases from V and 7 bases from J, the junction contained 15 bases not matched to a gene. The germline V gene encodes CDR1 ENHRY and CDR2 SYGVKD.

V is TRBV19 and J is TRBJ1-2; D unclear. The CDR3 loop spans 13 amino acids. V gave up 4 bases and J gave up 8 bases, with 14 bases separating them. Germline values: CDR1 LNHDA, CDR2 SQIVND (reference sequence). The CDR3 loop is CASSTSVERGYTF. CDR3 nucleotide sequence: TGTGCCAGTAGTACCTCGGTGGAGAGGGGCTACACCTTC.

This clonotype was picked up many times. This chain links TRBV20-1 with TRBJ1-2, with D unresolved. V lost 2 bases, J lost 4 bases, and 20 bases lay in between. The CDR3 has 16 amino acids. Germline assignment: CDR1 DFQATT and CDR2 SNEGSKA (reference sequence). The CDR3 region has the DNA TGCAGTGCTAGATTACAATCGGGCGGAGTCGGCTATGGCTACACCTTC. The encoded protein is CSARLQSGGVGYGYTF.

This clonotype was counted ten times or more. The rearrangement links TRBV10-3 to TRBJ1-2; 10 nucleotides match TRBD1. This CDR3 contains 13 residues. V lost 6 bases and J lost 7; bases outside the gene matches: 5. Per germline, CDR1 ENHRY and CDR2 SYGVKD. This CDR3 is CAIRGWDRGGYTF. CDR3 in DNA: TGTGCCATCAGAGGTTGGGACAGGGGTGGCTACACCTTC.

Details on this clonotype: This may be a read error: a much more frequent sequence differs by one nucleotide. The chain carries TRBV20-1 and TRBJ1-6; TRBD1 is a possible D gene (5 bases). The CDR3 is made up of 16 amino acids. Germline assignment: CDR1 DFQATT and CDR2 SNEGSKA (reference sequence). The CDR3 here is CSAKRAGTGPNLPLHF. The CDR3 nucleotides are TGCAGTGCCAAGAGGGCGGGGACCGGACCTAATTTACCCCTCCACTTT.

This clonotype was recorded a few times. The J gene is TRBJ1-5, the V gene TRBV18; 9 bases are a match to TRBD1. The germline gives CDR1 KGHSH, CDR2 LQKENI. V shed 2 bases, J shed 5 bases, and the junction held 4 bases outside the gene matches. The CDR3 length is 15 residues. This chain's CDR3 is CASSPTGQGYQPQHF. In nucleotides, the CDR3 is TGTGCCAGCTCACCAACGGGACAGGGTTATCAGCCCCAGCATTTT.

With respect to this clonotype: A much larger clone lies a single base off, so this may be a read error. CDR3 sequence (DNA): TGCAGTGCTAGAGATGAAGGGCGGGAGGAGATGTATTTCTACGAGCAGTACTTC. Its translation is CSARDEGREEMYFYEQYF. The V call is TRBV20-1, the J call TRBJ2-7; 8 bases align to TRBD2. The CDR3 runs to 18 residues. CDR1 and CDR2 from the germline V gene are DFQATT and SNEGSKA (reference sequence). V shed 0 bases and J 3 bases; nucleotides not matched to a gene: 16.

This chain uses TRBV29-1 with TRBJ2-7; 13 nucleotides match TRBD2. The germline CDR1 and CDR2 sequences are SQVTM and ANQGSEA. The CDR3 spans 14 residues. V shed 4 bases and J 2 bases; nucleotides not matched to a gene: 2. The CDR3 region is CSVGGLAGAYEQYF. The CDR3 nucleotides read TGCAGCGTTGGAGGACTAGCGGGAGCCTACGAGCAGTACTTC.

This clonotype was found many times. This sequence joins TRBV5-1 and TRBJ1-4; the D gene is possibly TRBD1 (6 bases). The CDR3 length is 15 residues. Germline CDR1 and CDR2: SGHRS and YFSETQ. The V end lost 1 base, the J end lost 4 bases, and 11 bases lay between the germline ends. The DNA for the CDR3 is TGCGCCAGCAGCTTGTCAAGGGGGAGTAATGAAAAACTGTTTTTT. It encodes CASSLSRGSNEKLFF.

A few counts support this clonotype. V gene TRBV13 combines with J gene TRBJ2-7, with 7 nucleotides matching TRBD2. From germline, CDR1 is PRHDT and CDR2 FYEKMQ (reference sequence). The trim removed 3 bases at V and 3 bases at J, leaving 5 bases unmatched. This CDR3 contains 14 residues. CDR3 sequence: CASSFGGSIYEQYF. The CDR3 nucleotides read TGTGCCAGCAGCTTCGGGGGGAGCATCTACGAGCAGTACTTC.

The sample holds many counts of this clonotype. The chain uses TRBV6-1 and TRBJ2-7; 7 bases are shared with TRBD2. This CDR3 comprises 15 residues. The trim removed 3 bases at V and 2 bases at J, leaving 7 bases unmatched. CDR1 MNHNS and CDR2 SASEGT come from the germline V gene. DNA for the CDR3: TGTGCCAGCAGTGAGGTATGGGGACTAACCTACGAGCAGTACTTC. It yields the protein CASSEVWGLTYEQYF.

As concerns this clonotype: One junction end does not reproduce the germline sequence, and a read error may be involved. The genes are TRBV6-1 and TRBJ1-2, with D possibly TRBD1 on 6 matching bases. The CDR3 covers 15 residues. CDR1 and CDR2 from the germline V gene are MNHNS and SASEGT. Here the CDR3 DNA reads TGTGCCAGCAGCGAAGTACAAGTGGGGGCGGATGGCTACACCTTC. It is translated as CASSEVQVGADGYTF.

The rearrangement uses TRBV29-1 and TRBJ2-2; a weak D match, TRBD1 (5 bases). V was trimmed by 4 bases and J by 7 bases, leaving 13 bases between them. The CDR3 is made up of 13 amino acids. Looked up from germline, CDR1 is SQVTM and CDR2 is ANQGSEA. The CDR3 loop is CSVAPRVGGELFF. Written as DNA, the CDR3 is TGCAGCGTTGCCCCCAGGGTGGGCGGGGAGCTGTTTTTT.

The J gene is TRBJ2-6, the V gene TRBV7-3, with TRBD2 identical over 8 bases. The CDR3 length is 19 residues. The trim removed 0 bases at V and 0 bases at J, leaving 7 bases unmatched. Germline assignment: CDR1 SGHTA and CDR2 FQGTGA. CDR3 amino acids: CASSLTSSGPSSGANVLTF. CDR3 sequence (DNA): TGTGCCAGCAGCTTAACTTCTAGCGGGCCTAGCTCTGGGGCCAACGTCCTGACTTTC.